This T cell receptor (beta chain) was identified during a study of cytomegalovirus exposure and HLA in healthy donors. Regarding the study as a whole: 164 TCR beta chains were listed as cytomegalovirus-associated. Immune exposure information available was restricted to CMV serostatus. Among donors in an Asian-associated ancestry cluster, a later analysis reportedly found fewer N-insertions than the roughly 700-donor mean.

Both 60 Vbeta primers and 13 Jbeta primers went into the PCR. Repertoires were generated with immunoSEQ multiplex PCR, while TCRdb's copy carries only in-frame clones and drops some. The repertoire has over 95,000 clones, 77% of them found once; the top ten carry approximately 11%. CDR3 size: 17 residues. The V gene's germline CDR1 is LNHDA and CDR2 SQIVND (reference sequence). V gave up 7 bases and J gave up 6 bases, with 25 bases separating them. Of note for this clone: Its antigen is not known.

This TCR was recovered from a man aged 40-49 years in good health and CMV-seropositive. The J gene is TRBJ1-5, the V gene TRBV19; possibly TRBD1 for D (5 bases). The sample consisted of PBMCs. CDR3 nucleotide sequence: TGTGCCAGTACCCAAAGAGGTGGCAGGGCTTTCTTTCAGCCCCAGCATTTT. Translating gives CASTQRGGRAFFQPQHF.